This T cell receptor beta chain was documented in a study of T-cell reconstitution after alpha-beta-depleted transplantation in children. This clonotype appeared many times. This CDR3 contains 14 residues. Trimming cost V 4 bases and J 1 base, with 11 bases left between them. Germline lookup yields CDR1 SGHRS and CDR2 YFSETQ. Preparation of the TCRbeta library used unique molecular identifiers. TCRdb re-analysed the PCR reads in MiXCR, keeping a single row per CDR3 protein. The table includes approximately 340,000 distinct CDR3 sequences, 10% detected once. V usage is TRBV5-1 and J usage is TRBJ2-5; D is undetermined. Specimen: PBMCs from the stem cell graft donor, collected from the stem cell graft. This sequence was found in a human donor who donated a stem cell graft to a child with acute lymphoblastic leukemia. CDR3 DNA: TGCGCCAGCAGCCCGTTCGCGGCCCAAGAGACCCAGTACTTC. Its translation: CASSPFAAQETQYF.